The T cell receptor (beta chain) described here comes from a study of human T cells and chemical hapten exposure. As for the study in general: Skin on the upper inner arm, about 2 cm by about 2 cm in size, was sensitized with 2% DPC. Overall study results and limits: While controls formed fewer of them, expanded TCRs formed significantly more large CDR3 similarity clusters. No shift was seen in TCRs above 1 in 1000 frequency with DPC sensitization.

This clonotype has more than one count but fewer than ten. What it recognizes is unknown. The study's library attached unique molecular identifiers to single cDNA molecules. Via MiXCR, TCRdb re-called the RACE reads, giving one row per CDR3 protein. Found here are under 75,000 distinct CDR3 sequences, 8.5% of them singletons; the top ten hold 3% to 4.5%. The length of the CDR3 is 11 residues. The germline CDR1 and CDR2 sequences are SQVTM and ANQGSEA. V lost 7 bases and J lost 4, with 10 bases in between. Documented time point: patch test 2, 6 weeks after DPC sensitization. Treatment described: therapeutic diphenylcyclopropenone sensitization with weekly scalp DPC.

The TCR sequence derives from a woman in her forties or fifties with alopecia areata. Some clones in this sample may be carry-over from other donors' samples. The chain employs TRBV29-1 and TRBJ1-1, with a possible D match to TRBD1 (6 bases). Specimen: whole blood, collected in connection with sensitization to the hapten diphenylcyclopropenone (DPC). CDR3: CSAGTPTEAFF. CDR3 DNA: TGCAGCGCCGGGACACCCACTGAAGCTTTCTTT. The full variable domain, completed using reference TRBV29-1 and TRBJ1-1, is SAVISQKPSRDICQRGTSLTIQCQVDSQVTMMFWYRQQPGQSLTLIATANQGSEATYESGFVIDKFPISRPNLTFSTLTVSNMSPEDSSIYLCSAGTPTEAFFGQGTRLTVV.